This T cell receptor (beta chain) was identified during a study of cytomegalovirus exposure and HLA in healthy donors. About the study: Earlier work reported 90 million to 120 million unique TCR beta sequences from about 180 million T cells. The study's findings and limits: An analysis that came later showed most CMV-associated TCR beta chains appearing HLA-restricted. Most TCR sequences showed up rarely, but some public TCRs showed up in many donors.

The CDR3 runs 15 residues. Germline V gene lookup returns CDR1 SGHRS and CDR2 YFSETQ. The V and J ends lost 4 bases and 5 bases, in that order; junction bases with no gene match: 9. Regarding this clone: Its antigen remains unknown.

Primers: 60 Vbeta forward and 13 Jbeta reverse. Libraries were prepared by immunoSEQ multiplex PCR; TCRdb keeps only in-frame clonotypes and omits some of them. The sample has fewer than 200,000 clones. The V gene is TRBV5-1, the J gene TRBJ2-1; 7 positions match TRBD1. The sample was PBMCs. The receptor's source is a man between 25 and 39 years old in good health and CMV-seronegative. CDR3 DNA: TGCGCCAGCAGCCAGGACAGGCTTACCCACAATGAGCAGTTCTTC. Its translation is CASSQDRLTHNEQFF.